Shown below are 29 T cell receptor beta chains from a single sample sequenced in a study of blood T cell repertoires in COVID-19. TCRdb's copy holds only in-frame clones and misses some; the assay was immunoSEQ multiplex PCR. The sample lists about 200,000 clones, roughly 90% seen once, with roughly a sixth in the top ten. The sequenced sample was peripheral blood. The receptor source for this set is a man between 45 and 60 years old with COVID-19, enrolled during active disease.

CDR3 loop: CASSLGDSFGELFF. The CDR3 nucleotides read TGTGCCAGCAGCTTAGGTGACAGTTTCGGGGAGCTGTTTTTT. The chain is built from TRBV11-3 and TRBJ2-2; D may be TRBD1 (5 bases). V dropped 1 base and J dropped 7 bases, with 10 bases sitting between them. The CDR3 loop spans 14 amino acids. Per the germline V gene, CDR1 is SGHNT and CDR2 is YENEEA.

The rearrangement joins TRBV20-1 to TRBJ2-3; TRBD1 matches at 7 bases. The V segment lost 3 bases and the J segment 1 base; nucleotides outside the gene matches: 4. Germline V gene data show CDR1 as DFQATT and CDR2 as SNEGSKA (reference sequence). The CDR3 is made up of 14 amino acids. In DNA, the CDR3 is TGCAGTGCTAGTAGAGGGGGCCGCACAGATACGCAGTATTTT. Translating gives CSASRGGRTDTQYF.

The chain combines TRBV18 with TRBJ2-3; 8 positions agree with TRBD2. This CDR3 has 15 residues. Germline V gives CDR1 KGHSH, CDR2 LQKENI. V was clipped by 2 bases and J by 4 bases; unmatched bases: 5. The CDR3 bases are TGTGCCAGCTCACCAATTAGCGGGGATTCAGATACGCAGTATTTT. This translates into CASSPISGDSDTQYF.

V is TRBV29-1 and J is TRBJ2-2, with a possible D match to TRBD2 (5 bases). V lost 6 bases and J lost 2, with 13 bases in between. CDR1 SQVTM and CDR2 ANQGSEA come from the germline V gene. The CDR3 is made up of 14 amino acids. This CDR3 reads CSVPVDLNTGELFF. The CDR3 nucleotides are TGCAGCGTCCCGGTGGACTTAAACACCGGGGAGCTGTTTTTT.

The chain couples TRBV5-1 to TRBJ2-7, with 8 bases aligning to TRBD1. Germline V CDR1 and CDR2: SGHRS, YFSETQ. The V and J ends lost 1 base and 6 bases, in that order; junction bases with no gene match: 3. The CDR3 covers 13 residues. CDR3 sequence (DNA): TGCGCCAGCAGCTTGTTACAGGGGGGCGAGCAGTACTTC. Protein: CASSLLQGGEQYF.

V is TRBV20-1 and J is TRBJ2-7; 9 bases match TRBD2. The V segment lost 6 bases and the J segment 2 bases; nucleotides outside the gene matches: 11. Germline loops: CDR1 DFQATT, CDR2 SNEGSKA (reference sequence). The CDR3 consists of 15 residues. The chain's CDR3 is CSASVPGLATYEQYF. The CDR3, as DNA: TGCAGTGCAAGTGTGCCGGGACTAGCTACCTACGAGCAGTACTTC.

The chain links TRBV28 to TRBJ1-2, with D hard to call. V lost 7 bases to trimming and J lost 0 bases, with 12 bases between them. Germline assignment: CDR1 MDHEN and CDR2 SYDVKM. The CDR3 covers 14 residues. CDR3 DNA sequence: TGTGCCAGCAAAGGGCGGGCGGCTAACTATGGCTACACCTTC. This gives the protein CASKGRAANYGYTF.

The chain recombines TRBV10-1 with TRBJ2-3; 7 nucleotides match TRBD2. The CDR3 is 14 amino acids. Germline V lookup: CDR1 WNHNN, CDR2 SYGVQD (reference sequence). The V and J ends lost 3 bases and 2 bases, in that order; junction bases with no gene match: 2. The CDR3 DNA reads TGCGCCAGCAGTGACGCGGGAGACACAGATACGCAGTATTTT. It translates to CASSDAGDTDTQYF.

The rearrangement links TRBV7-9 to TRBJ2-7, with D maybe TRBD2 (7 bases). Trimming cost V 0 bases and J 3 bases, with 21 bases left between them. Germline CDR1 and CDR2: SEHNR and FQNEAQ (reference sequence). This CDR3 has 18 amino acids. The CDR3 DNA follows: TGTGCCAGCAGCTTAGCCCGCACAACGACTAGCAGGGGCTACGAGCAGTACTTC. It yields the protein CASSLARTTTSRGYEQYF. Full variable domain (rest looked up from reference TRBV7-9 and TRBJ2-7): DTGVSQNPRHKITKRGQNVTFRCDPISEHNRLYWYRQTLGQGPEFLTYFQNEAQLEKSRLLSDRFSAERPKGSFSTLEIQRTEQGDSAMYLCASSLARTTTSRGYEQYFGPGTRLTVT.

The chain carries TRBV5-8 and TRBJ2-7, with D perhaps TRBD1 (6 bases). The CDR3 extends over 14 amino acids. Trimming pared 1 base from V and 3 bases from J, leaving 11 bases between. Germline V gene sequence: CDR1 SGHTS, CDR2 YDEGEE. The CDR3 loop is CASSLHRALYEQYF. The CDR3, as DNA: TGTGCCAGCAGCTTGCACAGGGCTCTCTACGAGCAGTACTTC.

The V gene is TRBV12-3 or TRBV12-4, the J gene TRBJ2-2; D perhaps matches TRBD1 (5 bases). The CDR3 spans 13 residues. Deletions cut 6 bases from V and 3 bases from J, with 8 bases between. In nucleotides, the CDR3 is TGTGCCAGCAGACAGGATCACACCGGGGAGCTGTTTTTT. Translation: CASRQDHTGELFF.

This clone was seen a handful of times. This chain links TRBV7-2 with TRBJ2-7; D perhaps matches TRBD1 (6 bases). CDR1 is SGHTA, CDR2 FQGNSA, per germline. V shed 6 bases and J shed 2 bases, with 14 bases lying between them. The CDR3 is made up of 14 amino acids. CDR3 coding DNA: TGTGCCAGCAGGATCCGGGACACGGCCTACGAGCAGTACTTC. Amino acids: CASRIRDTAYEQYF.

The genes are TRBV28 and TRBJ1-2; D call uncertain. The CDR3 has 13 amino acids. V was cut by 3 bases and J by 5 bases, with 10 bases left in between. Per germline, CDR1 MDHEN and CDR2 SYDVKM. The CDR3 here is CASSLLGGYGYTF. CDR3 nucleotide sequence: TGTGCCAGCAGTTTGTTAGGCGGGTATGGCTACACCTTC.

V usage is TRBV5-4 and J usage is TRBJ1-2; 10 nucleotides line up with TRBD1. The CDR3 length is 13 residues. Germline V gene lookup returns CDR1 SGHNT and CDR2 YYREEE (reference sequence). The J segment lost 8 bases and the V segment lost 4 bases, leaving 5 bases of the junction unmatched. The CDR3 loop reads CASSKTGGYGYTF. The CDR3 DNA is TGTGCCAGCAGCAAGACAGGGGGCTACGGCTACACCTTC. Looking up the rest from reference TRBV5-4 and TRBJ1-2 gives the full variable domain: ETGVTQSPTHLIKTRGQQVTLRCSSQSGHNTVSWYQQALGQGPQFIFQYYREEENGRGNFPPRFSGLQFPNYSSELNVNALELDDSALYLCASSKTGGYGYTFGSGTRLTVV.

The J gene is TRBJ2-1, the V gene TRBV7-3; 9 nucleotides agree with TRBD1. V was pared by 2 bases and J by 10 bases, with 9 bases of the junction left unmatched. This CDR3 is 15 amino acids long. Germline V CDR1 and CDR2: SGHTA, FQGTGA. CDR3 region: CASSLGRQGVGEQFF. CDR3 coding DNA: TGTGCCAGCAGCTTAGGTAGACAGGGGGTCGGCGAGCAGTTCTTC.

This clone was counted only a few times. CDR3 in amino acids: CASSHLWGGTDTQYF. DNA of the CDR3: TGTGCCAGTAGTCATCTCTGGGGGGGTACAGATACGCAGTATTTT. This sequence joins TRBV19 and TRBJ2-3; 7 bases line up with TRBD2. After removal of 5 bases from V and 3 bases from J, the junction contained 8 bases not matched to a gene. Germline values: CDR1 LNHDA, CDR2 SQIVND (reference sequence). The CDR3 is 15 amino acids.

The CDR3 reads CASSQDPASFEQFF. CDR3 sequence (DNA): TGTGCCAGCAGCCAAGATCCGGCTAGTTTTGAGCAGTTCTTC. V usage is TRBV3-1 (or the pseudogene TRBV3-2) and J usage is TRBJ2-1; D is uncertain. The germline V and J ends were trimmed by 0 bases and 9 bases, with 12 bases remaining between them. CDR1 and CDR2 (germline): LGHDT, YNNKEL (reference sequence). The CDR3 consists of 14 residues.

This rearrangement joins TRBV12-3 or TRBV12-4 to TRBJ1-2; D might be TRBD1 (6 bases). The V and J ends lost 10 bases and 4 bases respectively, with 16 bases between them. The CDR3 is 13 residues long. CDR3 bases: TGTGCCACCGGGGGGGGCCCCAGCTATGGCTACACCTTC. Protein: CATGGGPSYGYTF.

This clone was seen more than once but under ten times. V gene TRBV7-2 combines with J gene TRBJ2-4; 8 bases line up with TRBD2. Unmatched junction bases numbered 14, after V lost 1 base and J lost 6 bases. CDR3 length: 18 residues. Germline V CDR1 and CDR2: SGHTA, FQGNSA. The CDR3 protein is CASSLVHGGAGRLNIQYF. Here the CDR3 DNA reads TGTGCCAGCAGCTTAGTACACGGGGGGGCCGGGCGACTAAACATTCAGTACTTC.

V usage is TRBV5-8 and J usage is TRBJ1-2; D call uncertain. With 0 bases removed from V and 6 bases from J, the gap between germline ends came to 12 bases. The germline V gene encodes CDR1 SGHTS and CDR2 YDEGEE. This CDR3 is 14 amino acids long. The CDR3 loop reads CASSLGLPNDGYTF. The CDR3, as DNA: TGTGCCAGCAGCTTGGGACTCCCGAACGATGGCTACACCTTC.

This clone was detected once. This chain links TRBV4-2 with TRBJ1-6; 7 nucleotides align to TRBD1. The CDR3 sequence is 15 residues long. The V gene end was trimmed by 0 bases and the J gene end by 10 bases; junction bases not matched to a gene: 6. CDR1 LGHNA and CDR2 YNFKEQ come from the germline V gene. The CDR3 loop reads CASSQDPTGSSPLHF. The CDR3, as DNA: TGTGCCAGCAGCCAAGATCCGACAGGGAGCTCACCCCTCCACTTT.

This clone was counted once. This sequence joins TRBV6-1 and TRBJ2-7; 9 positions match TRBD2. CDR1 is MNHNS, CDR2 SASEGT, per germline. V gave up 3 bases and J gave up 2 bases; unmatched junction bases: 5. The CDR3 is 15 residues long. CDR3 sequence (DNA): TGTGCCAGCAGTGATTTAGCGGGAGCTGCCTACGAGCAGTACTTC. Amino acid sequence: CASSDLAGAAYEQYF.

The rearrangement joins TRBV4-1 to TRBJ2-6, with D tentatively TRBD1 (5 bases). The length of the CDR3 is 16 residues. Germline V CDR1 and CDR2: MGHRA, YSYEKL. Trimming removed 2 bases at V and 4 bases at J, with 12 bases between. CDR3 loop: CASSQSWGSGANVLTF. For the CDR3, the DNA is TGCGCCAGCAGCCAATCCTGGGGCTCGGGGGCCAACGTCCTGACTTTC.

The chain joins TRBV27 to TRBJ2-5, with D maybe TRBD1 (5 bases). Germline CDR1 reads MNHEY; CDR2 reads SMNVEV (reference sequence). This CDR3 has 15 amino acids. V was clipped by 5 bases and J by 9 bases, with 22 bases between them. CDR3 loop: CASSPRWGFEGAQYF. The DNA for the CDR3 is TGTGCCAGCAGTCCCAGGTGGGGCTTCGAAGGTGCCCAGTACTTC.

This chain uses TRBV30 with TRBJ2-1; TRBD2 is a possible D gene (6 bases). Per germline, CDR1 GTSNPN and CDR2 SVGIG (reference sequence). The CDR3 runs 15 residues. The germline V and J ends were trimmed by 4 bases and 6 bases, with 19 bases remaining between them. The CDR3 bases are TGTGCCTGGAAGCCGGCGGGAACCAATCCCAATGAGCAGTTCTTC. Its translation: CAWKPAGTNPNEQFF.

The genes are TRBV5-1 and TRBJ1-4; 9 positions match TRBD1. The CDR3 runs to 16 residues. Germline assignment: CDR1 SGHRS and CDR2 YFSETQ. With 7 bases clipped from V and 4 bases from J, the junction kept 11 bases outside the gene matches. This CDR3 is CASQRLGQGNNEKLFF. The CDR3 DNA is TGCGCCAGCCAAAGACTGGGACAGGGAAATAATGAAAAACTGTTTTTT.

The chain joins TRBV5-1 to TRBJ2-7, with 7 positions matching TRBD1. CDR1 SGHRS and CDR2 YFSETQ come from the germline V gene. There are 16 residues in the CDR3. Trimming took 7 bases from V and 2 from J; bases not matched to a gene: 15. This CDR3 is CASRYSGQNKAYEQYF. CDR3 DNA sequence: TGCGCCAGCCGCTACTCGGGACAGAATAAGGCCTACGAGCAGTACTTC.

The chain carries TRBV2 and TRBJ1-1; no clear D gene. V was clipped by 7 bases and J by 4 bases, with 13 bases between them. CDR1 is SNHLY, CDR2 FYNNEI, per germline. This CDR3 comprises 13 residues. The DNA for the CDR3 is TGTGCCAGCAAAGGAGTGGGTCCCACTGAAGCTTTCTTT. Protein: CASKGVGPTEAFF.

V and J are TRBV2 and TRBJ2-3; 10 bases map to TRBD2. In germline, CDR1 is SNHLY, CDR2 FYNNEI. The CDR3 loop spans 15 amino acids. V gave up 10 bases and J gave up 3 bases; unmatched junction bases: 10. CDR3 bases: TGTGCCACTCTGAGCGGGGGGGCCGAGACAGATACGCAGTATTTT. It encodes CATLSGGAETDTQYF.